The source of this T cell receptor beta chain is a study of CD8 T cells in ankylosing spondylitis (dated by TCRdb to 2016 to 2017). About the full investigation: The study set out to find disease-linked TCR variants by profiling T cell receptor beta repertoires in ankylosing spondylitis patients and healthy donors. Peripheral blood was sampled, and synovial fluid was also collected from ankylosing spondylitis patients. In total, the full study cohort was made up of approximately 99 healthy donors and 25 to 30 ankylosing spondylitis patients. The paper's findings and limits, for the study overall: The disease-linked clones were reported to be significantly enriched in matched synovial fluid samples from ankylosing spondylitis patients. Some motif variants had previously been reported in the synovial fluid and blood of reactive arthritis patients, which suggests shared mechanisms of disease initiation. Blood from ankylosing spondylitis patients appeared to be characterized by a TCR beta motif made up of about 8 highly homologous amino acid variants. A CD8+ phenotype was shown by the disease-linked clones, which were found at relatively low frequencies in peripheral blood.

The germline ends are 14 bases apart after V is trimmed by 3 bases and J by 6 bases. CDR1 and CDR2, looked up from the germline V gene, are MGHRA and YSYEKL. The CDR3 has 15 amino acids, counting the end cysteine and phenylalanine. Only the CDR3 portion is preserved as DNA: 45 bases, with reading frame beginning at the first base. This clonotype was detected ten times or more. Its antigen is unknown. Per-base qualities were not stored, and no clone one base away is much larger. Sequencing was carried out with an Illumina HiSeq 2500. Quantitative 5'-RACE with molecular barcodes was the method used to prepare the TCR beta libraries. Regarding the original processing steps: A new computational method, built on a probabilistic model of VDJ rearrangement, was used to identify disease-linked TCR variants. TCRdb applied fastp at Q25 and MiXCR to the public reads, then kept only in-frame beta chains. When rows share a CDR3 protein, they turn into one entry using the most common DNA and genes. None of the V and J calls come from the authors' own analysis; TCRdb made them. This sample holds under 250,000 distinct CDR3 sequences; about 10% were observed only once. The ten most abundant clones make up less than 8% of the sample.

The material sequenced was blood, either unsorted or a sorted T cell fraction (not recorded which). The clonotype originates from a male donor with ankylosing spondylitis or in good health (not recorded which). The sequence joins TRBV4-1 to TRBJ2-2; the D gene is perhaps TRBD2, from 6 matching bases. The nucleotide sequence reads TGCGCCAGCAGCCATCCCCCGGGAGTCCCCGGGGAGCTGTTTTTT. This translates into CASSHPPGVPGELFF.